The entry below describes one T cell receptor (beta chain). The data derive from a study of blood T cell repertoires in COVID-19. Overall study: T cells, B-cell-depleted T cells, or PBMCs provided the cDNA or gDNA that served as material.

Original processing methods: Amplification of reference gene primers was used by the study to estimate nucleated cell counts. The assay was immunoSEQ multiplex PCR, and TCRdb's table has in-frame clones only and misses some. The D gene and trimming were derived from the DNA, and the V and J assignments and clone size from that table. The sample contains some 45,000 clones, almost 85% of which appear only once. Per the germline V gene, CDR1 is SGHRS and CDR2 is YFSETQ. J lost 2 bases, V lost 2 bases, and 12 bases had no gene match. This CDR3 is 17 amino acids long. The chain uses TRBV5-1 and TRBJ2-5, with 7 bases lining up with TRBD2. The sample comprised peripheral blood. This clonotype originated in a human donor in a cohort sampled during active COVID-19. CDR3 amino acids: CASSFRPDGEGQETQYF. For the CDR3, the DNA is TGCGCCAGCAGCTTCCGCCCCGACGGGGAGGGTCAAGAGACCCAGTACTTC.